What follows are 25 T cell receptor beta chains derived from one specimen sequenced in a study of early T cells in non-severe SARS-CoV-2 infection. TCRdb called the 5' RACE reads again in MiXCR, with one record for every CDR3 protein. Seen here are tens of thousands of distinct CDR3 sequences, roughly 14% observed once, and the top ten hold 0.58%. The sample consisted of whole blood. These receptors all stem from an adult who was a healthcare worker with PCR-confirmed SARS-CoV-2 infection or an uninfected control (not recorded which).

The sample holds a few counts of this clonotype. J is TRBJ2-1 and V is TRBV24-1; tentatively, D is TRBD2 (6 bases). The CDR3 is 13 amino acids. Germline CDR1 is KGHDR and CDR2 is SFDVKD. Trimming removed 3 bases at V and 9 bases at J, with 11 bases between. CDR3 sequence reads: CATSDGGISEQFF. The CDR3 bases are TGTGCCACCAGTGATGGAGGGATCAGTGAGCAGTTCTTC.

The rearrangement links TRBV11-2 to TRBJ2-1; 11 nucleotides agree with TRBD2. CDR3 length: 16 amino acids. V was pared by 5 bases and J by 7 bases, with 10 bases of the junction left unmatched. Per germline, CDR1 SGHAT and CDR2 FQNNGV. Written as DNA, the CDR3 is TGTGCCAGCAGCCGACTAGCGGGGAATATAAGGAATGAGCAGTTCTTC. Encoded protein: CASSRLAGNIRNEQFF.

The V and J genes are TRBV12-3 or TRBV12-4 and TRBJ2-3, with a weak D call TRBD2 (6 bases). The CDR3 is 15 residues long. Trimming took off 3 bases at V and 2 bases at J, with 12 bases between the two ends. CDR3 protein: CASSFAGPATDTQYF. Here the CDR3 DNA reads TGTGCCAGCAGTTTTGCGGGGCCGGCCACAGATACGCAGTATTTT.

This chain links TRBV7-6 with TRBJ1-2, with 8 positions matching TRBD1. The CDR3 runs to 14 residues. Per the germline V gene, CDR1 is SGHVS and CDR2 is FNYEAQ. V lost 5 bases to trimming and J lost 3 bases; unmatched junction nucleotides: 5. The CDR3: CASSPLTGDYGYTF. The CDR3 DNA reads as TGTGCCAGCAGCCCCTTGACAGGGGACTATGGCTACACCTTC.

This clonotype came up a few times. This sequence joins TRBV24-1 and TRBJ1-5; D uncertain. This CDR3 has 14 amino acids. Germline assignment: CDR1 KGHDR and CDR2 SFDVKD. The ends were cut back, 1 base at V and 1 base at J, with 4 bases in the middle. CDR3 protein: CATSDLNSNQPQHF. DNA for the CDR3: TGTGCCACCAGTGATTTAAACAGCAATCAGCCCCAGCATTTT.

There are a few counts of this clonotype. The chain couples TRBV6-5 to TRBJ2-4; possible D gene TRBD1, 5 bases. V shed 4 bases and J shed 4 bases, with 8 bases lying between them. This CDR3 spans 13 amino acids. Germline lookup yields CDR1 MNHEY and CDR2 SVGAGI. The CDR3 reads CASSSGQKNIQYF. CDR3 in DNA: TGTGCCAGCAGTTCAGGACAAAAAAACATTCAGTACTTC.

V and J are TRBV6-4 and TRBJ2-7; D possibly matches TRBD1 or TRBD2 (5 bases each). The germline V gene encodes CDR1 MRHNA and CDR2 SNTAGT. This CDR3 is 13 amino acids long. The CDR3, as DNA: TGTGCCAGCGGGCCCGGGACCTCCTGCGAGCAGTACGTC. This sequence encodes CASGPGTSCEQYV.

This clonotype came up many times. The chain carries TRBV30 and TRBJ1-1, with TRBD1 identical over 9 bases. Germline V CDR1 and CDR2: GTSNPN, SVGIG (reference sequence). The CDR3 covers 14 residues. The junction had 9 bases not matched to a gene; V was cut back by 5 bases and J by 5 bases. DNA of the CDR3: TGTGCCTGGGACCCGGGACAGGGTCGAACTGAAGCTTTCTTT. Encoded protein: CAWDPGQGRTEAFF.

The rearrangement joins TRBV18 to TRBJ2-2; TRBD1 might be the D (6 bases). The V end was cut by 6 bases, the J end by 6 bases, with 14 bases between. Per the germline V gene, CDR1 is KGHSH and CDR2 is LQKENI. The CDR3 contains 14 residues. The CDR3 region is CASSGQLVAGELFF. Here the CDR3 DNA reads TGTGCCAGCTCCGGACAGTTAGTGGCCGGGGAGCTGTTTTTT.

This clonotype was counted ten times or more. The chain employs TRBV3-1 and TRBJ2-5; D unclear. The CDR3 covers 15 residues. Trimming took off 1 base at V and 4 bases at J, with 13 bases between the two ends. CDR1 and CDR2 (germline): LGHDT, YNNKEL (reference sequence). CDR3 in DNA: TGTGCCAGCAGCCAAGTAGACGCCCCTCCAGAGACCCAGTACTTC. This sequence encodes CASSQVDAPPETQYF.

This clonotype turned up a few times. V gene TRBV5-1 combines with J gene TRBJ2-3; D is perhaps TRBD2 (5 bases). The ends were cut back, 2 bases at V and 2 bases at J, with 9 bases in the middle. CDR1 is SGHRS, CDR2 YFSETQ, per germline. This CDR3 comprises 14 residues. The DNA for the CDR3 is TGCGCCAGCAGCTTAACTAGGTTCACAGATACGCAGTATTTT. This gives the protein CASSLTRFTDTQYF. The entire variable domain, with the rest obtained from reference TRBV5-1 and TRBJ2-3, is as follows: KAGVTQTPRYLIKTRGQQVTLSCSPISGHRSVSWYQQTPGQGLQFLFEYFSETQRNKGNFPGRFSGRQFSNSRSEMNVSTLELGDSALYLCASSLTRFTDTQYFGPGTRLTVL.

The chain employs TRBV6-4 and TRBJ1-1, with 7 bases identical to TRBD1. Unmatched junction bases numbered 3, after V lost 5 bases and J lost 3 bases. This CDR3 is built from 13 residues. The germline V gene has CDR1 MRHNA and CDR2 SNTAGT. This CDR3 is CASSYTGDTEAFF. In DNA form, the CDR3 reads TGTGCCAGCAGTTATACAGGGGACACTGAAGCTTTCTTT.

J is TRBJ2-5 and V is TRBV4-2, with TRBD2 matching over 9 bases. V shed 1 base and J 5 bases; nucleotides not matched to a gene: 8. This CDR3 has 16 amino acids. CDR1 and CDR2 from the germline V gene are LGHNA and YNFKEQ. The CDR3 DNA reads TGTGCCAGCAGCCAAGTTCCAGCGGGGGGTTGGGAGACCCAGTACTTC. The encoded protein is CASSQVPAGGWETQYF.

In its sample, this clonotype was seen a few times. The V and J genes are TRBV18 and TRBJ1-1; D is unresolved. The germline V and J ends were trimmed by 3 bases and 1 base, with 12 bases remaining between them. CDR3 length: 15 residues. Per the germline V gene, CDR1 is KGHSH and CDR2 is LQKENI. Here the CDR3 reads CASSPPRQANTEAFF. Here the CDR3 DNA reads TGTGCCAGCTCACCCCCGAGGCAGGCGAACACTGAAGCTTTCTTT. The whole variable domain, filled in from reference TRBV18 and TRBJ1-1, reads NAGVMQNPRHLVRRRGQEARLRCSPMKGHSHVYWYRQLPEEGLKFMVYLQKENIIDESGMPKERFSAEFPKEGPSILRIQQVVRGDSAAYFCASSPPRQANTEAFFGQGTRLTVV.

The chain employs TRBV20-1 and TRBJ2-1; 10 bases match TRBD2. This CDR3 has 16 amino acids. J was trimmed by 3 bases and V by 2 bases; bases with no gene match: 7. Germline V gene data show CDR1 as DFQATT and CDR2 as SNEGSKA (reference sequence). The CDR3 protein is CSARTQRGGFYNEQFF. DNA for the CDR3: TGCAGTGCTAGAACCCAGCGGGGGGGATTCTACAATGAGCAGTTCTTC.

The chain links TRBV18 to TRBJ2-2, with D possibly TRBD2 on 6 matching bases. Germline assignment: CDR1 KGHSH and CDR2 LQKENI. The ends were cut back, 2 bases at V and 6 bases at J, with 16 bases in the middle. The CDR3 sequence is 16 residues long. This CDR3 is CASSPSEEGSAGELFF. In nucleotides, the CDR3 is TGTGCCAGCTCACCATCAGAGGAGGGTAGCGCCGGGGAGCTGTTTTTT.

The chain joins TRBV12-3 or TRBV12-4 to TRBJ2-2; 8 bases agree with TRBD1. The CDR3 is 15 residues long. The junction had 6 bases not matched to a gene; V was cut back by 4 bases and J by 5 bases. The CDR3 loop is CASSSHGQGTGELFF. The CDR3 DNA follows: TGTGCCAGCAGTTCCCATGGACAGGGAACCGGGGAGCTGTTTTTT.

The chain combines TRBV10-2 with TRBJ1-1; D gene ambiguous. CDR1 and CDR2 from the germline V gene are WSHSY and SAAADI. The CDR3 contains 17 residues. V shed 4 bases and J shed 2 bases, with 20 bases lying between them. CDR3 sequence (DNA): TGCGCCAGCAGTGGTCCCCGGGAGGGAAGGATCAACACTGAAGCTTTCTTT. It is translated as CASSGPREGRINTEAFF.

This clonotype was counted only a few times. CDR3 nucleotide sequence: TGCGCCAGCAGCTTGAGGGCCGGGGAGACCCAGTACTTC. It codes for CASSLRAGETQYF. The chain has TRBV5-1 and TRBJ2-5; D remains unclear. CDR3 length: 13 amino acids. Germline CDR1 SGHRS, CDR2 YFSETQ. Trimming stripped 1 base from V and 5 bases from J, with 9 bases between.

This rearrangement joins TRBV7-8 to TRBJ1-5, with 9 bases fitting TRBD1. The CDR3 is 14 amino acids. V gave up 5 bases and J gave up 10 bases; unmatched junction bases: 9. Germline loops: CDR1 SGHVS, CDR2 FQNEAQ. CDR3 region: CASSNRQGDNPQHF. DNA of the CDR3: TGTGCCAGCAGCAATAGACAGGGGGATAATCCCCAGCATTTT.

This clonotype has only a few counts. The chain uses TRBV5-5 and TRBJ2-1; tentatively, D is TRBD1 (7 bases). V shed 4 bases and J shed 3 bases, with 20 bases lying between them. This CDR3 spans 17 amino acids. CDR1 is SGHKS and CDR2 is YYEKEE in the germline V gene (reference sequence). The CDR3 region is CASSTRLEGAIYNEQFF. CDR3 DNA: TGTGCCAGCAGCACCCGGTTGGAGGGGGCCATCTACAATGAGCAGTTCTTC.

The chain employs TRBV7-2 and TRBJ2-1; D is unresolved. Germline CDR1 and CDR2: SGHTA and FQGNSA. The ends were cut back, 6 bases at V and 8 bases at J, with 14 bases in the middle. The CDR3 has 13 amino acids. In nucleotides, the CDR3 is TGTGCCAGCAGGCTACCGGGTATGGATGAGCAGTTCTTC. Encoded protein: CASRLPGMDEQFF.

This chain links TRBV20-1 with TRBJ1-6, with D perhaps matching TRBD1 (6 bases). The V gene's germline CDR1 is DFQATT and CDR2 SNEGSKA (reference sequence). The CDR3 loop spans 14 amino acids. The V end lost 1 base, the J end lost 5 bases, and 9 bases lay between the germline ends. CDR3 DNA sequence: TGCAGTGCTAGAGGGGGGGCACATAATTCACCCCTCCACTTT. Its translation: CSARGGAHNSPLHF.

The chain couples TRBV6-2 or TRBV6-3 to TRBJ1-6, with D unresolved. The germline V gene encodes CDR1 MNHEY and CDR2 SVGEGT. The length of the CDR3 is 14 residues. The V end lost 2 bases, the J end lost 7 bases, and 9 bases lay between the germline ends. This chain's CDR3 is CASSYPQANSPLHF. Written as DNA, the CDR3 is TGTGCCAGCAGTTACCCGCAGGCGAATTCACCCCTCCACTTT.

This clonotype was observed at least ten times. CDR3 sequence: CASSYSLRRSYNSPLHF. The CDR3 DNA follows: TGTGCCAGCAGTTACTCCCTCCGGAGGTCCTATAATTCACCCCTCCACTTT. The genes are TRBV6-5 and TRBJ1-6; D is undetermined. Per germline, CDR1 MNHEY and CDR2 SVGAGI. CDR3 size: 17 residues. Trimming shortened V by 0 bases and J by 1 base, and 10 bases separated the two germline ends.